This is a list of T cell receptor beta chains from one sample in a study of monozygotic twins with inflammatory bowel disease. From its re-call of the 5' RACE reads, TCRdb lists each CDR3 protein once, without DNA. This repertoire comprises a few hundred thousand distinct CDR3 sequences; its ten largest clones make up around 1.5%. The source material was blood. Receptors originate from a human donor with ulcerative colitis or Crohn's disease, or a healthy co-twin of an affected twin (not recorded which). Both conserved end residues are part of each CDR3. Each record gives: J gene, V gene, CDR3 protein.

TRBJ2-5,TRBV2,CASTRTRRETQYF
TRBJ2-3,TRBV6-1,CASSPLGDRLGNQYF
TRBJ2-1,TRBV15,CATSRGQGYMNEQFF
TRBJ2-7,TRBV5-1,CASRGTAIYEQYF
TRBJ2-1,TRBV7-9,CASSLAPRSYAYNEQFF
TRBJ2-3,TRBV12-3/TRBV12-4,CASSPRDTQYF
TRBJ1-5,TRBV10-3,CAISESGQPQHF
TRBJ1-1,TRBV7-4,CASSSWDRGGSEAFF
TRBJ1-4,TRBV6-5,CASSYSLSVGEKLFF
TRBJ2-5,TRBV20-1,CSARDAPKETQYF
TRBJ2-2,TRBV11-3,CASSLASGDTGELFF
TRBJ2-2,TRBV7-9,CASNRDSGSTGELFF
TRBJ2-1,TRBV7-9,CASSLGEKEQFF
TRBJ1-6,TRBV7-8,CASRRSNSPLHF
TRBJ2-7,TRBV5-1,CASSPSGTAYEQYF
TRBJ1-6,TRBV27,CASSPPSSYNSPLHF
TRBJ1-2,TRBV20-1,CSASRGGARNYGYTF
TRBJ2-3,TRBV6-4,CASAPLAGGTDTQYF
TRBJ2-2,TRBV20-1,CSAGKGTGELFF
TRBJ2-2,TRBV5-1,CASKQGAGELFF
TRBJ2-1,TRBV7-9,CASSLDAFSSYNEQFF
TRBJ2-1,TRBV19,CASRISGNNEQFF
TRBJ1-1,TRBV7-2,CASSSPDRANTEAFF
TRBJ2-7,TRBV6-5,CASHSDYEQYF
TRBJ2-6,TRBV5-1,CASSLAAGANVLTF
TRBJ2-1,TRBV18,CASSPDRNSYNEQFF
TRBJ2-3,TRBV2,CASRPRQEPTDTQYF
TRBJ1-6,TRBV20-1,CSARPIQGSYNSPLHF
TRBJ1-1,TRBV7-9,CASSQHENTEAFF
TRBJ2-7,TRBV6-1,CASSEPGQLGYEQYF
TRBJ1-1,TRBV12-3/TRBV12-4,CASSLPAREAFF
TRBJ2-7,TRBV11-2,CASSSRGDSYEQYF
TRBJ2-1,TRBV5-1,CASSRDRWDNEQFF
TRBJ1-1,TRBV20-1,CSARRGATEAFF
TRBJ2-2,TRBV15,CATRITREFTGELFF
TRBJ1-4,TRBV11-2,CASSLAGSGEKLFF
TRBJ1-2,TRBV4-2,CASSPKGSRTGSHSNYGYTF